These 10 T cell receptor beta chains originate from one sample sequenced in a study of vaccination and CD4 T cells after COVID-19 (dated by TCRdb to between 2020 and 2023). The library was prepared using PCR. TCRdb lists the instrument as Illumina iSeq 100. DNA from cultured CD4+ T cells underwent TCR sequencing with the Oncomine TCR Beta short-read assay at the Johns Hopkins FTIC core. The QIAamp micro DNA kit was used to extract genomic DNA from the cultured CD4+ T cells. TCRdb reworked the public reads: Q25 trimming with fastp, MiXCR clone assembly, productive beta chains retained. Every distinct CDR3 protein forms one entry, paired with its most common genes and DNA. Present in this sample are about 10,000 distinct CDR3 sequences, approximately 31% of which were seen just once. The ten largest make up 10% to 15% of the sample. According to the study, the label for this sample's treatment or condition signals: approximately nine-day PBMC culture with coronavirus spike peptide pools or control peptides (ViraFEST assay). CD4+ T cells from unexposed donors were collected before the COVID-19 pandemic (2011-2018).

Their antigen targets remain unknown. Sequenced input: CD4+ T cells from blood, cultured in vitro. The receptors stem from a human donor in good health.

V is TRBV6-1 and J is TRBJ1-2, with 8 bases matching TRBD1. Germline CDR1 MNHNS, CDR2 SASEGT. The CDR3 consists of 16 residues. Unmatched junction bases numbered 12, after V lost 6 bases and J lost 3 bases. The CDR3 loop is CASRGAGGAWDYGYTF. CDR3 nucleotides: TGTGCCAGCAGAGGGGCAGGGGGCGCGTGGGACTATGGCTACACCTTC.

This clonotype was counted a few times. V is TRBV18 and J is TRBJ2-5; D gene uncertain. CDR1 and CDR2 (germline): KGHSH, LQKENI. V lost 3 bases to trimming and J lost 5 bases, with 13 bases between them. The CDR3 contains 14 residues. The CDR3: CASSPQARAETQYF. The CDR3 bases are TGTGCCAGCTCACCCCAGGCTCGGGCGGAGACCCAGTACTTC.

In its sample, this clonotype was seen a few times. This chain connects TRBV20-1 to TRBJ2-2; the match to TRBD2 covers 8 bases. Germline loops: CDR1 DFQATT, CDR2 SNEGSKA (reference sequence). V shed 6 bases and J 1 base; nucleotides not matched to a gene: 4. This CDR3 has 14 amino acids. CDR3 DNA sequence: TGCAGTGCGGTCGGGAGGGGGAACACCGGGGAGCTGTTTTTT. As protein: CSAVGRGNTGELFF.

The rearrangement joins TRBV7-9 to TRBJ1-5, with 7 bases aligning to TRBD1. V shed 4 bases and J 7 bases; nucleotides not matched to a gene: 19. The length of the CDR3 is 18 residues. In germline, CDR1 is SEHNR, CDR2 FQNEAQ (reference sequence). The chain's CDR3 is CASSSHSVTGWEEQPQHF. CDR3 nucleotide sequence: TGTGCCAGCAGCTCCCACTCCGTGACAGGGTGGGAAGAACAGCCCCAGCATTTT. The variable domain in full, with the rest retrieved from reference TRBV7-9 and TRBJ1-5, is DTGVSQNPRHKITKRGQNVTFRCDPISEHNRLYWYRQTLGQGPEFLTYFQNEAQLEKSRLLSDRFSAERPKGSFSTLEIQRTEQGDSAMYLCASSSHSVTGWEEQPQHFGDGTRLSIL.

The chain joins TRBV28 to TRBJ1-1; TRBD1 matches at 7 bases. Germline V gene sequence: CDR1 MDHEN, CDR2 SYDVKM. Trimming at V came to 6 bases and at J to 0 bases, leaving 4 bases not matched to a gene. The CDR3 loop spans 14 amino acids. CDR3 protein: CASRPGQLNTEAFF. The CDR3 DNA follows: TGTGCCAGCAGGCCGGGACAGCTGAACACTGAAGCTTTCTTT.

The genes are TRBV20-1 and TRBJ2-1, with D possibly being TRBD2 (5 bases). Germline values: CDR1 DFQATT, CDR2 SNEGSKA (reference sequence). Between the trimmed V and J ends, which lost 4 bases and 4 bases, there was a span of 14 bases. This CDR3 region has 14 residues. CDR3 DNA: TGCAGTGCTAACAAACCCGGGGTTTACAATGAGCAGTTCTTC. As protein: CSANKPGVYNEQFF.

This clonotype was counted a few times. The CDR3 bases are TGCAGTGCTAGGACAGGGTTAACCTACGAGCAGTACTTC. Its translation: CSARTGLTYEQYF. The rearrangement joins TRBV20-1 to TRBJ2-7; 7 nucleotides align to TRBD1. The CDR3 contains 13 residues. In germline, CDR1 is DFQATT, CDR2 SNEGSKA (reference sequence). With V trimmed by 3 bases and J by 2 bases, 4 bases remained unmatched.

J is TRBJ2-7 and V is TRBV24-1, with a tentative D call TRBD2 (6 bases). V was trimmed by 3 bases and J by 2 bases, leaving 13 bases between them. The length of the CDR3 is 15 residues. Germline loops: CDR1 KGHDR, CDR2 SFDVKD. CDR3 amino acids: CATSDGADYTYEQYF. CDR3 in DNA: TGTGCCACCAGTGATGGGGCGGACTATACCTACGAGCAGTACTTC.

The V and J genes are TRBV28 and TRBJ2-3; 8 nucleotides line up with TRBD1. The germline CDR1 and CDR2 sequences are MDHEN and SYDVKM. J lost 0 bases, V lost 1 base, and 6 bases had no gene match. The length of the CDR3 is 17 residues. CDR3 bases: TGTGCCAGCAGTTTATCCCCCCGGACAGGGAGCACAGATACGCAGTATTTT. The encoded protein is CASSLSPRTGSTDTQYF.

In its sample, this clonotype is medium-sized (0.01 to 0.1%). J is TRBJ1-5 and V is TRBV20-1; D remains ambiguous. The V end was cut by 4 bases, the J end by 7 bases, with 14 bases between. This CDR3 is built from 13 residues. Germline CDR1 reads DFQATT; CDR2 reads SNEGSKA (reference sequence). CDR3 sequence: CSANPGREQPQHF. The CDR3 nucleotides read TGCAGTGCTAACCCAGGAAGGGAACAGCCCCAGCATTTT.